This is a list of T cell receptor beta chains from one sample in a study of T cells in narcolepsy. Sequencing used immunoSEQ multiplex PCR; TCRdb keeps in-frame clones, though not all of them. Counted here are tens of thousands of clones, approximately 82% occurring once; the ten biggest clones make up around 0.9%. The sequencing input was CD45RA- memory CD4+ T cells from PBMCs. All receptors derive from a human donor with narcolepsy. The CDR3 runs from the conserved cysteine through the conserved F or W. D genes are given only for firm matches. Expanded clones are given a class, and other clones once, few, many or no size at all.

TRBV7-9	TRBD2	NA	TRBJ2-3	TGTGCCAGCAGGTCTACGACTAGCGTGCGCACAGATACGCAGTATTTT	CASRSTTSVRTDTQYF
TRBV5-6	NA	NA	TRBJ1-6	TGTGCCAGCAGCTACGGACAGAGGTATGATTCACCCCTCCACTTT	CASSYGQRYDSPLHF
TRBV2	NA	NA	TRBJ1-4	TGTGCCAGCAGGTCAGGGGTGTATGAAAAACTGTTTTTT	CASRSGVYEKLFF
TRBV30	TRBD1	NA	TRBJ1-6	TGTGCCTGGAGTGTAGACAGGGGCCATAATTCACCCCTCCACTTT	CAWSVDRGHNSPLHF
TRBV6-5	NA	NA	TRBJ2-7	TGTGCCAGCGGGCCAGGCCTCTACGAGCAGTACTTC	CASGPGLYEQYF
TRBV15	NA	NA	TRBJ1-3	TGTGCCACCAGCAGAAGGCCCGCTGGAAACACCATATATTTT	CATSRRPAGNTIYF
TRBV4-3	NA	few	TRBJ1-3	TGCGCCAGCAGCCAGGACAAGGCTGGAAACACCATATATTTT	CASSQDKAGNTIYF
TRBV27	TRBD2	NA	TRBJ2-5	TGTGCCAGCAGTGGGGCCGGGACTAGCGGGGGTAGGGCCCAGTACTTC	CASSGAGTSGGRAQYF
TRBV6-1	NA	NA	TRBJ1-4	TGTGCCAGCAGTGCTGGGTCGGGTGAAAAACTGTTTTTT	CASSAGSGEKLFF
TRBV5-6	NA	NA	TRBJ1-1	TGTGCCAGCAGCTTGGGTCAGGGTGGAACTGAAGCTTTCTTT	CASSLGQGGTEAFF
TRBV7-2	NA	NA	TRBJ2-3	TGTGCCAGCAGCTTCATGTCGGGGGCGAAAGATGCGCAGTATTTT	CASSFMSGAKDAQYF
TRBV14	NA	NA	TRBJ2-1	TGTGCCAGCAGCCTCTCCCCGGCGTTGAGCTCCTACAATGAGCAGTTCTTC	CASSLSPALSSYNEQFF
TRBV4-2	NA	NA	TRBJ2-1	TGTGCCAGCAGCCAAGAGGTACAGGGTTACAATGAGCAGTTCTTC	CASSQEVQGYNEQFF
TRBV6-6	TRBD1	once	TRBJ2-3	TGTGCCAGCAGGGCCGGGACAGGACAAGATACGCAGTATTTT	CASRAGTGQDTQYF
TRBV20-1	TRBD1	NA	TRBJ1-2	TGCAGTGGGCCCCGAGGACAGGAAGCCACCTTC	CSGPRGQEATF
TRBV9	NA	NA	TRBJ2-3	TGTGCCAGCAGCGTAGTGGCCACTAATACAGATACGCAGTATTTT	CASSVVATNTDTQYF
TRBV28	TRBD1	NA	TRBJ1-3	TGTGCCAGCAGTCCTACGGACAGGGAGGGAAACACCATATATTTT	CASSPTDREGNTIYF
TRBV27	TRBD1	NA	TRBJ1-1	TGTGCCAGCAGTGAATACAGGACAGGACAGAACACTGAAGCTTTCTTT	CASSEYRTGQNTEAFF
TRBV6-5	TRBD1	NA	TRBJ2-7	TGTGCCAGCAGCAGGGACAGGGGACGAGAGCAGTACTTC	CASSRDRGREQYF
TRBV10-3	NA	NA	TRBJ2-2	TGTGCCATCAGTGAGTCGATTGGGGCCACCGGGGAGCTGTTTTTT	CAISESIGATGELFF
TRBV13	NA	NA	TRBJ2-6	TGTGCCAGCAGCTTACGGGGTCTAACCTCTGGGGCCAACGTCCTGACTTTC	CASSLRGLTSGANVLTF
TRBV19	NA	NA	TRBJ1-1	TGTGCCAGTAGTGGGCCGGGGGAGGTCACTGAAGCTTTCTTT	CASSGPGEVTEAFF
TRBV9	NA	NA	TRBJ1-2	TGTGCCAGCAGCGTAGGCGTTAGTGGGGGCTACACCTTC	CASSVGVSGGYTF
TRBV5-6	NA	NA	TRBJ1-3	TGTGCCAGCGCATCACAGGCGAACTCTGGAAACACCATATATTTT	CASASQANSGNTIYF
TRBV7-3	TRBD1	NA	TRBJ1-4	TGTGCCAGCAGCCGGACAGGTGCAACTAATGAAAAACTGTTTTTT	CASSRTGATNEKLFF
TRBV29-1	NA	NA	TRBJ1-1	TGCAGCGCCGCTACAGGGTACGGCACTGAAGCTTTCTTT	CSAATGYGTEAFF
TRBV6-1	TRBD1	once	TRBJ1-5	TGTGCCAGCAGTGAACGGGCAGGGGGTTGGAGCAATCAGCCCCAGCATTTT	CASSERAGGWSNQPQHF
TRBV5-1	NA	NA	TRBJ2-2	TGCGCCAGCAGCTTTACAGTGACCACCGGGGAGCTGTTTTTT	CASSFTVTTGELFF
TRBV6-1	NA	NA	TRBJ2-1	TGTGCCTGCGCGAGGTTTTACAATGAGCAGTTCTTC	CACARFYNEQFF
TRBV4-1	NA	NA	TRBJ2-7	TGCGCCAGCAGCCAAGGACCCCAACAAGAATACGAGCAGTACTTC	CASSQGPQQEYEQYF
TRBV19	NA	NA	TRBJ1-5	TGTGCCAGTAGTCCGGGGGGTGGCAATCAGCCCCAGCATTTT	CASSPGGGNQPQHF
TRBV7-7	TRBD2	NA	TRBJ2-5	TGTGCTAGCAGCTTCCAAGCGGGGGTCTTTGAGACCCAGTACTTC	CASSFQAGVFETQYF
TRBV30	TRBD1	NA	TRBJ1-1	TGTGCCTGGAGTGTGGGACAGGGGGTTGAAGCTTTCTTT	CAWSVGQGVEAFF
TRBV30	TRBD1	NA	TRBJ1-2	TGTGCCTGGCTGGGACAGGGGGTTTACGGCTACACCTTC	CAWLGQGVYGYTF